This is a list of T cell receptor beta chains from one sample in a study of spatial heterogeneity in lung cancer. TCRdb re-analysed the 5' RACE reads in MiXCR, keeping a single row per CDR3 protein. The sample holds tens of thousands of distinct CDR3 sequences, approximately 10% seen once. The source was PBMCs, collected at follow-up. The receptors were sampled from a male donor with early-stage non-small cell lung cancer. Both conserved end residues are part of each CDR3. D genes are given only for firm matches. Clone size is not always given. Where it is, it says once, few, many or a class for expanded clones.

>-|TRBV19|TRBJ2-5|few
TGTGCCAGTTCACGGGCGGACCAAGAGACCCAGTACTTC
CASSRADQETQYF
>-|TRBV19|TRBJ1-1|-
TGTGCCAGTAGTATTGGACGTTACCCGGGCACTGAAGCTTTCTTT
CASSIGRYPGTEAFF
>-|TRBV28|TRBJ2-4|-
TGTGCCAGCGGTAACCTGGCCAAAAACATTCAGTACTTC
CASGNLAKNIQYF
>-|TRBV7-2|TRBJ2-5|-
TGTGCCAGCAGCTTAGGAGGGGAGAGGACCCAGTACTTC
CASSLGGERTQYF
>-|TRBV28|TRBJ2-2|many
TGTGCCAGCAGTGCCCCGGGGGCTGACACCGGGGAGCTGTTTTTT
CASSAPGADTGELFF
>-|TRBV12-3/TRBV12-4|TRBJ1-1|-
TGTGCCAGCAGCCCCCCTAGCACTGAAGCTTTCTTT
CASSPPSTEAFF
>-|TRBV11-1|TRBJ2-2|many
TGTGCCAGCAGCCCCCTAGCTACATTGGGGGAGCTGTTTTTT
CASSPLATLGELFF
>-|TRBV3-1|TRBJ1-2|-
TGTGCCAGCAGCCAAGATCTGGGAGGCTACACCTTC
CASSQDLGGYTF
>TRBD1|TRBV10-3|TRBJ1-2|many
TGTGCCATCACCCCCGGGACAGGGGAATCCTATGGCTACACCTTC
CAITPGTGESYGYTF
>TRBD1|TRBV30|TRBJ2-5|few
TGTGCCTGGAGTCGGGACAGGGGGCAACTAGAGACCCAGTACTTC
CAWSRDRGQLETQYF
>-|TRBV30|TRBJ2-7|many
TGTGCCTGGAGTGGAGGCAAATCCTACGAGCAGTACTTC
CAWSGGKSYEQYF
>-|TRBV12-3/TRBV12-4|TRBJ1-6|-
TGTGCCAGCAGTGGTCAGGGGTGGTGGAATTCACCCCTCCACTTT
CASSGQGWWNSPLHF
>-|TRBV20-1|TRBJ2-1|many
TGCAGTGCTAGTGGGCAAGGCAATGAGCAGTTCTTC
CSASGQGNEQFF
>-|TRBV6-2/TRBV6-3|TRBJ2-3|few
TGTGCCAGCAGTAGGCAGGGCACAGATACGCAGTATTTT
CASSRQGTDTQYF
>-|TRBV29-1|TRBJ2-2|many
TGCAGCGTTGTGGCCGAGAACACCGGGGAGCTGTTTTTT
CSVVAENTGELFF
>-|TRBV19|TRBJ1-2|many
TGTGCCAGCCTGGGTCCGGTGGTCTATGGCTACACCTTC
CASLGPVVYGYTF
>-|TRBV5-5|TRBJ2-3|many
TGTGCCAGCAGCCGGCGCGGCTACAGGGCAGATACGCAGTATTTT
CASSRRGYRADTQYF
>TRBD2|TRBV7-8|TRBJ2-3|few
TGTGCCAGCAGCTTAGCAAATAGCGGGGGGGGAAGGACGCAGTATTTT
CASSLANSGGGRTQYF
>TRBD1|TRBV5-1|TRBJ1-1|-
TGCGCCAGCAGCAAACGACAGGGGTACACTGAAGCTTTCTTT
CASSKRQGYTEAFF
>-|TRBV12-3/TRBV12-4|TRBJ2-3|-
TGTGCCAGCAGTTCTCCGGACTACACAGATACGCAGTATTTT
CASSSPDYTDTQYF
>TRBD2|TRBV29-1|TRBJ2-5|few
TGCAGCGCTGCGGGGGGCGAAGAGACCCAGTACTTC
CSAAGGEETQYF
>-|TRBV10-3|TRBJ1-1|many
TGTGCCATCAGTACCATGGGGATGGGAACTGAAGCTTTCTTT
CAISTMGMGTEAFF
>TRBD1|TRBV30|TRBJ1-5|many
TGTGCCTGGAGCCCGGGACAGCATAGCAATCAGCCCCAGCATTTT
CAWSPGQHSNQPQHF
>-|TRBV7-7|TRBJ2-1|many
TGTGCCAGCAGCTTAGCGGGAACGGGTGAGCAGTTCTTC
CASSLAGTGEQFF
>-|TRBV5-1|TRBJ2-3|many
TGCGCCAGCAGCTTGGGAGCGGAGCCCGCAGATACGCAGTATTTT
CASSLGAEPADTQYF
>-|TRBV3-1|TRBJ2-6|-
TGTGCCAGCAGCCAAGTTGGGGCCAACGTCCTGACTTTC
CASSQVGANVLTF
>-|TRBV5-1|TRBJ2-1|many
TGCGCCAGCAGCTTGGAACTGACAGGATACAATGAGCAGTTCTTC
CASSLELTGYNEQFF
>TRBD1|TRBV7-2|TRBJ1-4|few
TGTGCCAGCAGCTTACAGGCAGGGGGCGGTGAAAAACTGTTTTTT
CASSLQAGGGEKLFF
>-|TRBV10-3|TRBJ2-5|few
TGTGCCATCAGTGAGTCAGTACAGGGACCGGAGACCCAGTACTTC
CAISESVQGPETQYF
>-|TRBV3-1|TRBJ1-1|-
TGTGCCAGCAGCCAAGATCGTGAAGCGGCTGAAGCTTTCTTT
CASSQDREAAEAFF
>-|TRBV9|TRBJ1-2|many
TGTGCCAGCAGCGTAGTCGGACTTCTCGACCCCTATGGCTACACCTTC
CASSVVGLLDPYGYTF
>TRBD1|TRBV7-9|TRBJ1-6|few
TGTGCCAGCAGTTCCACAGGGGGCGCCTATAATTCACCCCTCCACTTT
CASSSTGGAYNSPLHF
>-|TRBV3-1|TRBJ2-7|many
TGTGCCAGCAGCCAAGACGGCTCCTACGAGCAGTACTTC
CASSQDGSYEQYF
>TRBD2|TRBV6-5|TRBJ2-3|many
TGTGCCAGCAGTTCCGGGACTAGCTTCGGTACGCAGTATTTT
CASSSGTSFGTQYF
>-|TRBV28|TRBJ2-7|-
TGTGCCAGCAGTTCTGGAAGTGGTAGCGGCTACGAGCAGTACTTC
CASSSGSGSGYEQYF
>TRBD2|TRBV6-5|TRBJ2-6|many
TGTGCCAGCAGTTACTCGAGCGGGGGAAGCTCTGGGGCCAACGTCCTGACTTTC
CASSYSSGGSSGANVLTF
>TRBD2|TRBV6-5|TRBJ2-3|many
TGTGCCAGCAGTCGACTAGCGGGAGTTACAGATACGCAGTATTTT
CASSRLAGVTDTQYF
>TRBD2|TRBV5-4|TRBJ2-3|many
TGTGCCAGCAGCGTCAGGCGGGGGGGCGGCTCAGATACGCAGTATTTT
CASSVRRGGGSDTQYF